What follows are 7 T cell receptor beta chains derived from one specimen sequenced in a study of T-cell reconstitution after alpha-beta-depleted transplantation in children. During its preparation, the TCRbeta library received unique molecular identifiers. TCRdb recomputed calls from the PCR reads with MiXCR, one row per CDR3 protein. Among 40,000 to 55,000 distinct CDR3 sequences, 5% to 6.5% were seen once, and the ten largest hold around 30%. Material: PBMCs, mostly from graft donor cells, obtained 60 days after TCRalphabeta/CD19-depleted stem cell transplant. The receptor source for this set is a female patient between 2 and 15 years old who had a stem cell transplant for aplastic anemia, so the T cells may come from the graft donor.

This clonotype was observed at least ten times. The J gene is TRBJ2-3, the V gene TRBV12-3 or TRBV12-4; TRBD2 might be the D (5 bases). With 3 bases removed from V and 0 bases from J, the gap between germline ends came to 13 bases. The CDR3 consists of 16 residues. The CDR3 loop is CASSFGVGRSTDTQYF. Here the CDR3 DNA reads TGTGCCAGCAGTTTCGGGGTAGGGCGGAGCACAGATACGCAGTATTTT.

The V and J genes are TRBV5-1 and TRBJ2-5; D is undetermined. The V end lost 0 bases, the J end lost 3 bases, and 9 bases lay between the germline ends. Germline assignment: CDR1 SGHRS and CDR2 YFSETQ. The CDR3 has 14 residues. The chain's CDR3 is CASSLGGGEETQYF. The DNA of the CDR3 is TGCGCCAGCAGCTTGGGCGGCGGAGAAGAGACCCAGTACTTC.

This clonotype was picked up a small number of times. This chain uses TRBV2 with TRBJ2-7, with D perhaps TRBD2 (6 bases). The V end lost 3 bases, the J end lost 3 bases, and 15 bases lay between the germline ends. This CDR3 is built from 15 residues. Germline V lookup: CDR1 SNHLY, CDR2 FYNNEI. The CDR3 loop is CASSDGLLRYYEQYF. CDR3 coding DNA: TGTGCCAGCAGTGACGGACTACTTAGATACTACGAGCAGTACTTC.

In this sample, this clonotype turned up many times. The chain combines TRBV7-9 with TRBJ1-3; D gene unclear. Germline-derived CDR1 and CDR2 are SEHNR and FQNEAQ (reference sequence). V was pared by 5 bases and J by 1 base, with 15 bases between. This CDR3 is 16 amino acids long. The CDR3 DNA reads TGTGCCAGCAGCCCCTTCGGGGTGGCTTCTGGAAACACCATATATTTT. This gives the protein CASSPFGVASGNTIYF.

Ten or more counts support this clonotype. The chain recombines TRBV5-1 with TRBJ2-3; TRBD2 aligns across 9 bases. Germline lookup yields CDR1 SGHRS and CDR2 YFSETQ. Trimming at V came to 0 bases and at J to 6 bases, leaving 5 bases not matched to a gene. The CDR3 covers 15 residues. Written as DNA, the CDR3 is TGCGCCAGCAGCTTGGCCGGCGGGAGGGTGGATACGCAGTATTTT. It translates to CASSLAGGRVDTQYF.

This clonotype was found many times. The CDR3 sequence: CASRGYEQYV. As DNA, the CDR3 is TGTGCCAGCCGGGGGTACGAGCAGTACGTC. The rearrangement joins TRBV27 to TRBJ2-7; D is perhaps TRBD2 (6 bases). Germline CDR1 reads MNHEY; CDR2 reads SMNVEV (reference sequence). The V end was cut by 8 bases, the J end by 4 bases, with 6 bases between. This CDR3 is 10 amino acids long.

This clonotype has only a few counts. The chain uses TRBV2 and TRBJ1-6; D not certain. Germline lookup yields CDR1 SNHLY and CDR2 FYNNEI. V was clipped by 7 bases and J by 7 bases, with 14 bases between them. This CDR3 region has 14 residues. CDR3 protein: CASNGRERNSPLHF. The DNA for the CDR3 is TGTGCCAGCAACGGACGGGAGCGGAATTCACCCCTCCACTTT.